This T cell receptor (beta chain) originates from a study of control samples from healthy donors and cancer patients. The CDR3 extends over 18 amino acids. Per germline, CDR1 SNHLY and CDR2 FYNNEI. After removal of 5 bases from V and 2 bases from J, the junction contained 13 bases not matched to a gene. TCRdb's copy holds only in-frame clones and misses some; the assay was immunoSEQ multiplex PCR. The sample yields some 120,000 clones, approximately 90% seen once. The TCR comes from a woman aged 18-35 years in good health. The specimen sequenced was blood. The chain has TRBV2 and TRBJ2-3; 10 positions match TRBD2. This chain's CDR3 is CASSRKSGGALFTDTQYF. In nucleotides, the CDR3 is TGTGCCAGCAGTAGAAAAAGCGGGGGGGCCCTCTTCACAGATACGCAGTATTTT.